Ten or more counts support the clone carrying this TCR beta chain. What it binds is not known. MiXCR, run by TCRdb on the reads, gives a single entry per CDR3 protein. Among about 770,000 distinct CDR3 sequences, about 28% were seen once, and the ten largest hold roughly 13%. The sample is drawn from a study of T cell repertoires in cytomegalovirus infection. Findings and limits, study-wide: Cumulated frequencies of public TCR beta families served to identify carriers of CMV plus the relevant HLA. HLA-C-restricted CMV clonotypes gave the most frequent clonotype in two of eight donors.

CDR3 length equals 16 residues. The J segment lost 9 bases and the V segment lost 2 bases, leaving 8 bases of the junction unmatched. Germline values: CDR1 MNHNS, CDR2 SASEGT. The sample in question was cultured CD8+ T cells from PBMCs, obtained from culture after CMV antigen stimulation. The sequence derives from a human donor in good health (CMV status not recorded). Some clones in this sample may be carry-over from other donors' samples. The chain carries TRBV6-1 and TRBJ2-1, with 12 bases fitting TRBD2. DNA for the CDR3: TGTGCCAGCAGTGAAAGGGCTAGCGGGGGGGTTAGTGAGCAGTTCTTC. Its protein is CASSERASGGVSEQFF.